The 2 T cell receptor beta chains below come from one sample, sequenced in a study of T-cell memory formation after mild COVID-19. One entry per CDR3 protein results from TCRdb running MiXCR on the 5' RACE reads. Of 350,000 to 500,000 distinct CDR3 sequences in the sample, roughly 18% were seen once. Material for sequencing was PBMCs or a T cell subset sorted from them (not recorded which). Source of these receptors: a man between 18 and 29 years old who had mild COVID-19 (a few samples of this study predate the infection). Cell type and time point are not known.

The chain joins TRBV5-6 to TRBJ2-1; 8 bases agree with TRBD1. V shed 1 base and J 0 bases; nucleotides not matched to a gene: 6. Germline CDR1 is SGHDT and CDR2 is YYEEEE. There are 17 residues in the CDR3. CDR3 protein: CASSLLLQGASYNEQFF. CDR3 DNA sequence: TGTGCCAGCAGCTTGCTGTTGCAGGGGGCCTCCTACAATGAGCAGTTCTTC.

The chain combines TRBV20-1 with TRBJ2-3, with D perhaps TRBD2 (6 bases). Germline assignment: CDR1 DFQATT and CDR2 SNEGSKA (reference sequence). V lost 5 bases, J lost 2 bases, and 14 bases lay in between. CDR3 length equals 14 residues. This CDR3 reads CSARLGGVTDTQYF. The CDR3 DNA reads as TGCAGTGCTCGACTAGGCGGGGTCACAGATACGCAGTATTTT.